A selection of T cell receptor beta chains follows, all from one sample in a study of blood T cell repertoires in COVID-19. Produced via immunoSEQ multiplex PCR; TCRdb's table is partial and in-frame only. Of a few hundred thousand clones detected, roughly 84% appear once; the ten largest clones hold roughly 8.6%. Input material: peripheral blood. These receptors came from a human donor in a cohort sampled during active COVID-19. Both conserved end residues are part of each CDR3. Fields, in order: V gene, J gene, CDR3 protein.

V gene: TRBV5-4; J gene: TRBJ2-7; CDR3 protein: CASSSDRAPYEQYF
V gene: TRBV2; J gene: TRBJ1-1; CDR3 protein: CASSEGRNTEAFF
V gene: TRBV9; J gene: TRBJ2-5; CDR3 protein: CASSLSGGADETQYF
V gene: TRBV6-4; J gene: TRBJ2-4; CDR3 protein: CASSDSGRTRIAQNIQYF
V gene: TRBV6-5; J gene: TRBJ1-1; CDR3 protein: CASSYFSGSLSTEAFF
V gene: TRBV7-2; J gene: TRBJ2-5; CDR3 protein: CASSLQVLGETQYF
V gene: TRBV27; J gene: TRBJ2-2; CDR3 protein: CASSGGVGFTGELFF
V gene: TRBV7-2; J gene: TRBJ1-2; CDR3 protein: CASSSYGTGDYGYTF
V gene: TRBV10-3; J gene: TRBJ1-1; CDR3 protein: CAIKERTENTEAFF
V gene: TRBV10-3; J gene: TRBJ1-5; CDR3 protein: CAIGGQVSNQPQHF
V gene: TRBV4-2; J gene: TRBJ2-4; CDR3 protein: CASSQETVIAKNIQYF
V gene: TRBV2; J gene: TRBJ1-2; CDR3 protein: CASSEGERWGSNYGYTF
V gene: TRBV15; J gene: TRBJ2-5; CDR3 protein: CATSRDQGQETQYF